These 14 T cell receptor beta chains originate from one sample sequenced in a study of control samples from healthy donors and cancer patients. Sequencing used immunoSEQ multiplex PCR; TCRdb keeps in-frame clones, though not all of them. The data show 130,000 or so clones, over 90% seen once. Sequencing used PBMCs. The receptors derive from a man in his sixties with colorectal cancer.

The chain has TRBV7-8 and TRBJ2-7; 7 bases align to TRBD1. Per the germline V gene, CDR1 is SGHVS and CDR2 is FQNEAQ. V gave up 5 bases and J gave up 3 bases; unmatched junction bases: 10. The CDR3 extends over 15 amino acids. The CDR3 reads CASSNPGGTVYEQYF. The CDR3 coding sequence is TGTGCCAGCAGCAACCCCGGTGGGACAGTCTACGAGCAGTACTTC. The whole variable domain, remainder taken from reference TRBV7-8 and TRBJ2-7, is GAGVSQSPRYKVAKRGQDVALRCDPISGHVSLFWYQQALGQGPEFLTYFQNEAQLDKSGLPSDRFFAERPEGSVSTLKIQRTQQEDSAVYLCASSNPGGTVYEQYFGPGTRLTVT.

This chain joins TRBV28 and TRBJ1-2; a weak D match, TRBD1 (5 bases). Germline CDR1 reads MDHEN; CDR2 reads SYDVKM. The CDR3 has 14 amino acids. Trimming removed 2 bases from V and 6 bases from J, with 13 bases in between. CDR3 DNA: TGTGCCAGCAGTTTAACGAGGGGCGCGGATGGCTACACCTTC. Translating it yields CASSLTRGADGYTF.

The chain is built from TRBV6-5 and TRBJ2-7; D remains unclear. Germline loops: CDR1 MNHEY, CDR2 SVGAGI. The CDR3 is 12 residues long. V shed 8 bases and J shed 0 bases, with 8 bases lying between them. CDR3 sequence (DNA): TGTGCCAGCGACCGCGCCTCCTACGAGCAGTACTTC. Translating gives CASDRASYEQYF.

The rearrangement links TRBV5-6 to TRBJ2-6, with 7 positions matching TRBD1. The CDR3 runs 19 residues. Germline-derived CDR1 and CDR2 are SGHDT and YYEEEE. With V trimmed by 0 bases and J by 0 bases, 9 bases remained unmatched. This CDR3 reads CASSLAPGGSHSGANVLTF. The CDR3 DNA is TGTGCCAGCAGCTTGGCTCCAGGGGGTTCCCACTCTGGGGCCAACGTCCTGACTTTC.

This clone has only one observation. The chain couples TRBV15 to TRBJ1-3; D is possibly TRBD1 (5 bases). The V end was cut by 0 bases, the J end by 0 bases, with 6 bases between. From germline, CDR1 is LNHNV and CDR2 YYDKDF (reference sequence). The CDR3 has 15 amino acids. CDR3 nucleotide sequence: TGTGCCACCAGCAGAGATGGGGGCTCTGGAAACACCATATATTTT. Its protein product is CATSRDGGSGNTIYF. Variable domain in full (rest from reference TRBV15 and TRBJ1-3): DAMVIQNPRYQVTQFGKPVTLSCSQTLNHNVMYWYQQKSSQAPKLLFHYYDKDFNNEADTPDNFQSRRPNTSFCFLDIRSPGLGDTAMYLCATSRDGGSGNTIYFGEGSWLTVV.

The chain recombines TRBV5-8 with TRBJ2-5; TRBD2 matches 7 bases. Trimming took 2 bases from V and 2 from J; bases not matched to a gene: 3. The CDR3 sequence is 14 residues long. Looked up from germline, CDR1 is SGHTS and CDR2 is YDEGEE. The CDR3 sequence: CASSFMGGQETQYF. In DNA form, the CDR3 reads TGTGCCAGCAGCTTTATGGGGGGGCAAGAGACCCAGTACTTC.

The rearrangement links TRBV5-1 to TRBJ1-2; 8 bases map to TRBD1. With 3 bases clipped from V and 6 bases from J, the junction kept 4 bases outside the gene matches. This CDR3 region has 13 residues. Germline assignment: CDR1 SGHRS and CDR2 YFSETQ. The CDR3 nucleotides are TGCGCCAGCAGCTGGGACAGGTCGAATGGCTACACCTTC. Amino acids: CASSWDRSNGYTF.

The chain uses TRBV3-1 (or the pseudogene TRBV3-2) and TRBJ2-1, with TRBD2 identical over 13 bases. With V trimmed by 0 bases and J by 2 bases, 13 bases remained unmatched. The CDR3 has 21 residues. Germline values: CDR1 LGHDT, CDR2 YNNKEL (reference sequence). The CDR3 coding sequence is TGTGCCAGCAGCCAAGAATCAACTAGCGGGGGGGTAATACCCCCCTACAATGAGCAGTTCTTC. Its translation: CASSQESTSGGVIPPYNEQFF.

The V gene is TRBV7-8, the J gene TRBJ2-3, with D uncertain. CDR3 length: 14 amino acids. Germline CDR1 is SGHVS and CDR2 is FQNEAQ. Trimming removed 1 base at V and 5 bases at J, with 10 bases between. CDR3 loop: CASSLDLKRDTQYF. The CDR3, as DNA: TGTGCCAGCAGCTTAGACCTAAAACGAGATACGCAGTATTTT.

The J gene is TRBJ2-7, the V gene TRBV10-3; 8 bases fit TRBD2. The CDR3 sequence is 16 residues long. The germline V gene has CDR1 ENHRY and CDR2 SYGVKD. Trimming cost V 2 bases and J 4 bases; bases outside gene matches: 10. CDR3 loop: CAISEMTRGGSYEQYF. CDR3 coding DNA: TGTGCCATCAGTGAGATGACTCGCGGGGGGTCTTACGAGCAGTACTTC.

The gene calls are TRBV19 and TRBJ1-3, with 10 bases that match TRBD1. There are 14 residues in the CDR3. The germline gives CDR1 LNHDA, CDR2 SQIVND (reference sequence). J lost 2 bases, V lost 5 bases, and 0 bases had no gene match. CDR3 coding DNA: TGTGCCAGTAGTGGACAGGGGGCTGGAAACACCATATATTTT. It codes for CASSGQGAGNTIYF.

The rearrangement links TRBV11-2 to TRBJ1-1, with 8 bases that match TRBD1. The junction had 9 bases not matched to a gene; V was cut back by 5 bases and J by 1 base. The CDR3 has 16 residues. Per germline, CDR1 SGHAT and CDR2 FQNNGV. The CDR3 spells CASSQKTGAQNTEAFF. The CDR3 region has the DNA TGTGCCAGCAGCCAAAAGACAGGGGCCCAGAACACTGAAGCTTTCTTT. Full variable domain (outside the CDR3, taken from reference TRBV11-2 and TRBJ1-1): EAGVAQSPRYKIIEKRQSVAFWCNPISGHATLYWYQQILGQGPKLLIQFQNNGVVDDSQLPKDRFSAERLKGVDSTLKIQPAKLEDSAVYLCASSQKTGAQNTEAFFGQGTRLTVV.

This chain uses TRBV2 with TRBJ1-3; TRBD1 matches at 7 bases. There are 14 residues in the CDR3. From germline, CDR1 is SNHLY and CDR2 FYNNEI. Trimming removed 9 bases from V and 5 bases from J; junction bases left unmatched: 10. The CDR3 sequence: CASAAHRGRNTIYF. The CDR3 DNA follows: TGTGCCAGTGCCGCCCACAGGGGTCGAAACACCATATATTTT.

This rearrangement joins TRBV4-3 to TRBJ1-2; unclear D gene. This CDR3 comprises 15 residues. Germline lookup yields CDR1 LGHNA and CDR2 YSLEER. V was shortened by 0 bases and J by 7 bases, with 15 bases between the two germline ends. The CDR3: CASSQDQRAASGYTF. The CDR3, as DNA: TGCGCCAGCAGCCAAGATCAGAGGGCAGCGAGTGGCTACACCTTC.